This entry lists 20 T cell receptor beta chains sequenced from one sample in a study of blood T cell repertoires in COVID-19. TCRdb's copy holds only in-frame clones and misses some; the assay was immunoSEQ multiplex PCR. The sample yields 97,000 or so clones, about 91% seen once. Sequencing was done on a sample of peripheral blood. The receptors derive from a man in his late teens or twenties with acute or convalescent COVID-19.

The genes are TRBV30 and TRBJ1-1, with D possibly TRBD1 on 5 matching bases. The germline V and J ends were trimmed by 2 bases and 1 base, with 14 bases remaining between them. This CDR3 contains 15 residues. Germline V gene data show CDR1 as GTSNPN and CDR2 as SVGIG (reference sequence). CDR3 loop: CAWSTWGGTNTEAFF. In nucleotides, the CDR3 is TGTGCCTGGAGTACATGGGGCGGTACGAACACTGAAGCTTTCTTT.

This clone has just a few counts. The chain joins TRBV20-1 to TRBJ2-7; 10 bases map to TRBD2. The CDR3 is made up of 15 amino acids. Germline V gene lookup returns CDR1 DFQATT and CDR2 SNEGSKA (reference sequence). Losses at the gene ends were 3 bases for V and 2 bases for J; bases not matched to a gene: 7. DNA for the CDR3: TGCAGTGCTAGTATCCCCAGCGGGGGGGCCTACGAGCAGTACTTC. Protein sequence: CSASIPSGGAYEQYF.

The chain links TRBV7-6 to TRBJ1-1; D gene unclear. The germline gives CDR1 SGHVS, CDR2 FNYEAQ. V was shortened by 0 bases and J by 1 base, with 9 bases between the two germline ends. This CDR3 is 15 amino acids long. CDR3 DNA sequence: TGTGCCAGCAGCTTAGCGGAGGCTAAGAACACTGAAGCTTTCTTT. Translation gives CASSLAEAKNTEAFF.

V is TRBV19 and J is TRBJ1-2; 10 bases fit TRBD1. The CDR3 loop spans 17 amino acids. V was clipped by 0 bases and J by 8 bases; unmatched bases: 12. The germline V gene encodes CDR1 LNHDA and CDR2 SQIVND (reference sequence). The CDR3 loop is CASSIDSPATGGRGYTF. In nucleotides, the CDR3 is TGTGCCAGTAGTATAGATTCTCCCGCGACAGGGGGCCGGGGCTACACCTTC.

This chain joins TRBV19 and TRBJ2-1, with a tentative D call TRBD1 (6 bases). CDR3 length: 13 amino acids. The V and J ends lost 7 bases and 9 bases respectively, with 16 bases between them. Germline CDR1 reads LNHDA; CDR2 reads SQIVND (reference sequence). CDR3 sequence reads: CASISQGWSEQFF. The CDR3, as DNA: TGTGCCAGTATTTCCCAGGGGTGGAGTGAGCAGTTCTTC.

The rearrangement joins TRBV6-4 to TRBJ2-7, with 13 bases fitting TRBD2. This CDR3 has 17 residues. Germline values: CDR1 MRHNA, CDR2 SNTAGT. The ends lost 5 bases at V and 1 base at J; junction bases unmatched: 8. In DNA form, the CDR3 reads TGTGCCAGCAGTACTAGCGGGGGGGCCAAGAGGTCCTACGAGCAGTACTTC. This sequence encodes CASSTSGGAKRSYEQYF.

The chain joins TRBV7-6 to TRBJ2-7; perhaps TRBD1 as D (6 bases). The V end was cut by 2 bases, the J end by 7 bases, with 18 bases between. Germline CDR1 is SGHVS and CDR2 is FNYEAQ. This CDR3 comprises 15 residues. The CDR3 DNA reads as TGTGCCAGCAGCTTATCTCTGGGGCCAGGGGTGGAGCAGTACTTC. This sequence encodes CASSLSLGPGVEQYF.

This clone has a single count. V usage is TRBV4-1 and J usage is TRBJ2-4; 7 nucleotides line up with TRBD1. This CDR3 has 17 amino acids. V was pared by 3 bases and J by 0 bases, with 8 bases of the junction left unmatched. Germline V gene sequence: CDR1 MGHRA, CDR2 YSYEKL. As DNA, the CDR3 is TGCGCCAGCAGCCAGGGGACAGATTCTCTAGCCAAAAACATTCAGTACTTC. Amino acids: CASSQGTDSLAKNIQYF.

The chain combines TRBV6-1 with TRBJ1-5; tentative D call: TRBD1 (5 bases). V shed 3 bases and J shed 0 bases, with 12 bases lying between them. CDR1 is MNHNS and CDR2 is SASEGT in the germline V gene. The CDR3 is made up of 16 amino acids. This chain's CDR3 is CASSDVRTLSNQPQHF. Written as DNA, the CDR3 is TGTGCCAGCAGTGATGTCAGGACACTTAGCAATCAGCCCCAGCATTTT.

The V and J genes are TRBV27 and TRBJ2-7; TRBD2 matches at 8 bases. This CDR3 comprises 16 residues. The V gene end was trimmed by 6 bases and the J gene end by 2 bases; junction bases not matched to a gene: 12. Looked up from germline, CDR1 is MNHEY and CDR2 is SMNVEV (reference sequence). The CDR3 DNA sequence: TGTGCCAGCAGCTCGTATTCCTCGGGACTAGCCTACGAGCAGTACTTC. Translated, it gives CASSSYSSGLAYEQYF.

This chain joins TRBV3-1 (or the pseudogene TRBV3-2) and TRBJ2-7, with D unclear. Germline CDR1 is LGHDT and CDR2 is YNNKEL (reference sequence). The V and J ends lost 0 bases and 5 bases respectively, with 17 bases between them. The CDR3 loop spans 16 amino acids. CDR3 sequence reads: CASSQDGPRWLNEQYF. In nucleotides, the CDR3 is TGTGCCAGCAGCCAAGATGGCCCCCGATGGCTGAACGAGCAGTACTTC.

V and J are TRBV6-5 and TRBJ1-1; a possible D gene is TRBD1 (6 bases). CDR3 length: 13 amino acids. CDR1 is MNHEY, CDR2 SVGAGI, per germline. Trimming stripped 10 bases from V and 1 base from J, with 13 bases between. CDR3 sequence: CATRLDRNTEAFF. The DNA for the CDR3 is TGTGCCACCCGACTGGACAGGAACACTGAAGCTTTCTTT.

Notes on this clone: Other DNA sequences in this sample translate to the same CDR3. The chain is built from TRBV6-6 and TRBJ2-1; perhaps TRBD2 as D (5 bases). The CDR3 sequence is 15 residues long. The V gene lost 0 bases and the J gene lost 5 bases, with 11 bases spanning the gap. The germline gives CDR1 MNHNY, CDR2 SVGAGI (reference sequence). CDR3 in DNA: TGTGCCAGCAGTTACTCGGGTCTAGCAAACAATGAGCAGTTCTTC. Translating gives CASSYSGLANNEQFF.

DNA for the CDR3: TGTGCCAGCAGTGACACCGGGACTAGCGAGTACAATGAGCAGTTCTTC. Its translation: CASSDTGTSEYNEQFF. The chain uses TRBV6-4 and TRBJ2-1, with 10 bases aligning to TRBD2. Looked up from germline, CDR1 is MRHNA and CDR2 is SNTAGT. The CDR3 totals 16 residues. J was trimmed by 4 bases and V by 2 bases; bases with no gene match: 5.

As DNA, the CDR3 is TGTGCCAGCAGCTTAGACCGACATCTACAAGAGACCCAGTACTTC. Its translation: CASSLDRHLQETQYF. V is TRBV7-2 and J is TRBJ2-5; the D is unclear. Trimming pared 1 base from V and 2 bases from J, leaving 11 bases between. CDR1 and CDR2 from the germline V gene are SGHTA and FQGNSA. The CDR3 has 15 residues.

The chain employs TRBV5-1 and TRBJ1-4, with 7 bases aligning to TRBD1. This CDR3 contains 15 residues. Germline CDR1 reads SGHRS; CDR2 reads YFSETQ. Trimming took 4 bases from V and 5 from J; bases not matched to a gene: 8. In nucleotides, the CDR3 is TGCGCCAGCAGCCCCCCCGGGACAGTCAATGAAAAACTGTTTTTT. Encoded protein: CASSPPGTVNEKLFF.

This clone was seen more than once but under ten times. The chain carries TRBV7-9 and TRBJ1-5, with D unresolved. Germline lookup yields CDR1 SEHNR and CDR2 FQNEAQ (reference sequence). The CDR3 runs to 12 residues. V lost 1 base, J lost 6 bases, and 4 bases lay in between. CDR3 sequence reads: CASSLVSQPQHF. For the CDR3, the DNA is TGTGCCAGCAGCTTAGTGAGTCAGCCCCAGCATTTT.

The J gene is TRBJ2-7, the V gene TRBV2; 7 bases fit TRBD2. Germline V gene lookup returns CDR1 SNHLY and CDR2 FYNNEI. Trimming at V came to 3 bases and at J to 4 bases, leaving 12 bases not matched to a gene. This CDR3 contains 16 residues. CDR3 DNA: TGTGCCAGCAGTGACTTCTTCAAAGCGGGAACGTACGAGCAGTACTTC. Translation: CASSDFFKAGTYEQYF.

This chain links TRBV7-2 with TRBJ2-5; a weak D match, TRBD2 (5 bases). V shed 5 bases and J shed 3 bases, with 19 bases lying between them. Germline V lookup: CDR1 SGHTA, CDR2 FQGNSA. The CDR3 covers 16 residues. In DNA form, the CDR3 reads TGTGCCAGCAGCCCTCTAAGGGTACCAGCGGAAGAGACCCAGTACTTC. It specifies CASSPLRVPAEETQYF.

The chain combines TRBV14 with TRBJ2-2; TRBD1 matches at 12 bases. J lost 3 bases, V lost 3 bases, and 11 bases had no gene match. CDR1 and CDR2 (germline): SGHDN, FVKESK. This CDR3 has 19 residues. The chain's CDR3 is CASSQGDRGHFKYTGELFF. The CDR3 bases are TGTGCCAGCAGCCAGGGGGACAGGGGGCATTTTAAGTACACCGGGGAGCTGTTTTTT. The whole variable domain, filled in from reference TRBV14 and TRBJ2-2, reads EAGVTQFPSHSVIEKGQTVTLRCDPISGHDNLYWYRRVMGKEIKFLLHFVKESKQDESGMPNNRFLAERTGGTYSTLKVQPAELEDSGVYFCASSQGDRGHFKYTGELFFGEGSRLTVL.